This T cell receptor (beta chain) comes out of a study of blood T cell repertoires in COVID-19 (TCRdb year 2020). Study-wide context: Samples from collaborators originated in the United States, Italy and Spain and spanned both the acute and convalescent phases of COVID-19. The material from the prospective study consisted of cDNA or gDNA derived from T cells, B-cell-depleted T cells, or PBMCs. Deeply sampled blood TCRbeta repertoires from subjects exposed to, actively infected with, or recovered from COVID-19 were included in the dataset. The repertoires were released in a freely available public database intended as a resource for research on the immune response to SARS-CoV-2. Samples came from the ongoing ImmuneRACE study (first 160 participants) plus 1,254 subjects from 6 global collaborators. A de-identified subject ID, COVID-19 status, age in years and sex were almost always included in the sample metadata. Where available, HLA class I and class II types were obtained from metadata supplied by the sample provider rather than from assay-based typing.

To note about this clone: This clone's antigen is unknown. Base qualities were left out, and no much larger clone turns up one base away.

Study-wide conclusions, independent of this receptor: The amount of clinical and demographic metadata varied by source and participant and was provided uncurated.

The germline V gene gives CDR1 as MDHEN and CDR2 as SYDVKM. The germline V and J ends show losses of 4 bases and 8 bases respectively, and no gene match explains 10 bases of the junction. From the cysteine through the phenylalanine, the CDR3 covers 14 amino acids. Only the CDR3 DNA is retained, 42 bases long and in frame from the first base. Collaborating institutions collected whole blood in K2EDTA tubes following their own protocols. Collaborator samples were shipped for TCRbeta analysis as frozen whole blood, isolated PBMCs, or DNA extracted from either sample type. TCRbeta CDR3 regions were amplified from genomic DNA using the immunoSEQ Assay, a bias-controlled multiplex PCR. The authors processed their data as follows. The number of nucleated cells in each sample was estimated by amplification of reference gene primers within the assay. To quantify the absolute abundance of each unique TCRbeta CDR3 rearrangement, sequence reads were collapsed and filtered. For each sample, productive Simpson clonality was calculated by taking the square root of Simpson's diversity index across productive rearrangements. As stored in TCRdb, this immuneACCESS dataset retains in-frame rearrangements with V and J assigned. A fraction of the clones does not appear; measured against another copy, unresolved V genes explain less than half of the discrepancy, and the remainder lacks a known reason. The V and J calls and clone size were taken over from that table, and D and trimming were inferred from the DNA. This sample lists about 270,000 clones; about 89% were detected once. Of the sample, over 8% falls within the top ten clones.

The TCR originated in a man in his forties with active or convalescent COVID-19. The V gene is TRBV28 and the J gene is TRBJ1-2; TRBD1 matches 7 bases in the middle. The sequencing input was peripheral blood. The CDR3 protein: CASSYHRGTIGYTF. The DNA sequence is TGTGCCAGCAGTTACCACAGGGGAACTATCGGCTACACCTTC.